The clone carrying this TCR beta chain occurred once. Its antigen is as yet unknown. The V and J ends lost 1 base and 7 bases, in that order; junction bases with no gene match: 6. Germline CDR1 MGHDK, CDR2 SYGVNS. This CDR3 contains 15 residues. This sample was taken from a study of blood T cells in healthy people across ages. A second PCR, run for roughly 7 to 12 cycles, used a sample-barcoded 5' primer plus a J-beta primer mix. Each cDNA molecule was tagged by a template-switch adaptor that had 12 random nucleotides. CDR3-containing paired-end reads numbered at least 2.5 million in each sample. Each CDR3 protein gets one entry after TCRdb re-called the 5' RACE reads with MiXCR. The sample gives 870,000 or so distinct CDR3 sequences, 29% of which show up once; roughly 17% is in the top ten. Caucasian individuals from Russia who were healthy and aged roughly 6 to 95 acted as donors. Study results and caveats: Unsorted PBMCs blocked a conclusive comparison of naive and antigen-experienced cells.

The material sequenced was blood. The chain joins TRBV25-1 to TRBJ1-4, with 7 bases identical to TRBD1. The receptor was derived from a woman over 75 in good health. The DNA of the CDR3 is TGTGCCAGCAGTGAATTGGCAGGGGACAGTGAAAAACTGTTTTTT. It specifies CASSELAGDSEKLFF.